This entry is about one TCR beta chain. Its antigen is currently unknown. Each of the donors had approximately 10 milliliters of peripheral blood drawn into EDTA-treated Vacutainer tubes. This sample stems from a study of blood T cells in healthy people across ages. Points from the study as a whole: When one million T cells were used, diversity estimates were thought to be underestimates. There was no known CMV status for donors, so expanded clonotype changes were possibly confounded.

CDR1 and CDR2 (germline): MDHEN, SYDVKM. The germline V and J ends were trimmed by 4 bases and 3 bases, with 19 bases remaining between them. The CDR3 is 16 amino acids. Combining a sample-barcoded 5' primer with a J-beta primer mix, a second PCR ran for about 7 to 11 cycles. TCRdb redid the calling of the 5' RACE reads with MiXCR, one entry per CDR3 protein. The sample carries 2 million or so distinct CDR3 sequences, just under 50% recorded once. The source is a woman between 40 and 50 years old in good health. Specimen: blood. The chain links TRBV28 to TRBJ2-7; D is perhaps TRBD1 or TRBD2 (5 bases each). The CDR3 DNA follows: TGTGCCAGCAGTTCGCGGCGTGAGGGACCTCTCTACGAGCAGTACTTC. It specifies CASSSRREGPLYEQYF.